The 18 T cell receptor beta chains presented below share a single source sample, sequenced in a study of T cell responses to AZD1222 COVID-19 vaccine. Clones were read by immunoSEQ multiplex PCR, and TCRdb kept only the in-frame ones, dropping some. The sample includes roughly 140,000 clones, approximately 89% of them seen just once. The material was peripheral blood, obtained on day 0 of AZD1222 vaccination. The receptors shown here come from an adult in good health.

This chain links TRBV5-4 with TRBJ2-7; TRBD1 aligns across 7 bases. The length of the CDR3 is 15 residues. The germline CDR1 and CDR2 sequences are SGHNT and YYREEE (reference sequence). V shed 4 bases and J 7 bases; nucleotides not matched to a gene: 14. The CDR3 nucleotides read TGTGCCAGCAGCCGACAGGGTCCCCATCTGGCAGAGCAGTACTTC. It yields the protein CASSRQGPHLAEQYF.

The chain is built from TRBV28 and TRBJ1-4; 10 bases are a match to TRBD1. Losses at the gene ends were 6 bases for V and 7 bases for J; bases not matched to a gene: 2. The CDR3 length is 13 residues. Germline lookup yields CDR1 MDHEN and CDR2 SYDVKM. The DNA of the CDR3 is TGTGCCAGCAGCCGGGACAGGGGTGAAAAACTGTTTTTT. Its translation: CASSRDRGEKLFF. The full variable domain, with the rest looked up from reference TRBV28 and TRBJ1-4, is DVKVTQSSRYLVKRTGEKVFLECVQDMDHENMFWYRQDPGLGLRLIYFSYDVKMKEKGDIPEGYSVSREKKERFSLILESASTNQTSMYLCASSRDRGEKLFFGSGTQLSVL.

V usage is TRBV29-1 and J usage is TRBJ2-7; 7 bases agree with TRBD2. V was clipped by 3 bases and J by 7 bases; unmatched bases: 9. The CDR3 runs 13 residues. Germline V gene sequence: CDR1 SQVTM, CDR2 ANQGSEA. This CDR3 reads CSVDSWGGEEQYF. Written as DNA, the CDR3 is TGCAGCGTTGATTCTTGGGGGGGTGAGGAGCAGTACTTC.

CDR3 loop: CASSAGTSVYEQYF. As DNA, the CDR3 is TGTGCCAGCAGCGCCGGGACTAGTGTCTACGAGCAGTACTTC. V is TRBV9 and J is TRBJ2-7, with 8 bases that match TRBD2. CDR1 and CDR2 (germline): SGDLS, YYNGEE. The CDR3 runs to 14 residues. The V and J ends lost 3 bases and 3 bases, in that order; junction bases with no gene match: 5.

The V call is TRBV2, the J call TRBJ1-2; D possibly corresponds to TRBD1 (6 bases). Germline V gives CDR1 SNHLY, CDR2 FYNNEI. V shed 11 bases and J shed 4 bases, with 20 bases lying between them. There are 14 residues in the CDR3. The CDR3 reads CAFGGAGTFYGYTF. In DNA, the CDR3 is TGTGCCTTTGGGGGGGCAGGGACTTTCTATGGCTACACCTTC. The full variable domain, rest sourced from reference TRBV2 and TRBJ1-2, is EPEVTQTPSHQVTQMGQEVILRCVPISNHLYFYWYRQILGQKVEFLVSFYNNEISEKSEIFDDQFSVERPDGSNFTLKIRSTKLEDSAMYFCAFGGAGTFYGYTFGSGTRLTVV.

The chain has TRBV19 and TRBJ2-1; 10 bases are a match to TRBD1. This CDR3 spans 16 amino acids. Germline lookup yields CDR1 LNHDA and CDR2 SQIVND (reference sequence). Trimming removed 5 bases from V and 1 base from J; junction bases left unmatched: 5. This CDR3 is CASSATGGRSYNEQFF. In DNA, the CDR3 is TGTGCCAGTAGTGCGACAGGGGGCCGGTCCTACAATGAGCAGTTCTTC.

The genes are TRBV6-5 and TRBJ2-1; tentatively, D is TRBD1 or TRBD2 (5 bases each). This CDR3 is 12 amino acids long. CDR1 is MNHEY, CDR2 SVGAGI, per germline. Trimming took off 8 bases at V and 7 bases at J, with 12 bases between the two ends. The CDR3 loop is CASQGRRNEQFF. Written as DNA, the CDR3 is TGTGCCAGCCAGGGACGGAGGAATGAGCAGTTCTTC.

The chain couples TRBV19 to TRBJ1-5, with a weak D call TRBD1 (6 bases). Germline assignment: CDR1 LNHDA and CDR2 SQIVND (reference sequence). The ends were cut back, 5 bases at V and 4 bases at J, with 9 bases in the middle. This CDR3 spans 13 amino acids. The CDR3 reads CASSRDKNQPQHF. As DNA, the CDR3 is TGTGCCAGTAGTCGGGACAAAAATCAGCCCCAGCATTTT.

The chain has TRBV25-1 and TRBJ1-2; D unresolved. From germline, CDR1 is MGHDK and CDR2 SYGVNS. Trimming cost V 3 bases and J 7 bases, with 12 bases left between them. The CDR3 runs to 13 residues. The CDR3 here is CASSEGPWSGYTF. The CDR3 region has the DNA TGTGCCAGCAGTGAGGGTCCCTGGTCTGGCTACACCTTC.

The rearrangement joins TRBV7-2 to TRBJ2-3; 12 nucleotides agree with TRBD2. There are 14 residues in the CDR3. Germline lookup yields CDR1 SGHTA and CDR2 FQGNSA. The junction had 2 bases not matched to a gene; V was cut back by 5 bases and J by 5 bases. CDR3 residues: CASSQGLAGDTQYF. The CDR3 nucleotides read TGTGCCAGCAGCCAGGGACTAGCGGGAGATACGCAGTATTTT.

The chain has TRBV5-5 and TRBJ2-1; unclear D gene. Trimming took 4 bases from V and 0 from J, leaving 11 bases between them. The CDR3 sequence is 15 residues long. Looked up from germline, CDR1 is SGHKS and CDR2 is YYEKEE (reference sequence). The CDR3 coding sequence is TGTGCCAGCAGCCTGACGGTGAGCTCCTACAATGAGCAGTTCTTC. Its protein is CASSLTVSSYNEQFF.

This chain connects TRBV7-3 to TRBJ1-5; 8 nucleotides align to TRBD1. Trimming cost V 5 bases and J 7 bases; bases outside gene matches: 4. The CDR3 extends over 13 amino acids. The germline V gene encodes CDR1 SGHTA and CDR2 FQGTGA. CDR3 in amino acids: CASSARGQQPQHF. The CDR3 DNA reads TGTGCCAGCAGCGCCAGGGGGCAACAGCCCCAGCATTTT. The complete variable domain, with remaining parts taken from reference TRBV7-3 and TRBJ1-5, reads GAGVSQTPSNKVTEKGKYVELRCDPISGHTALYWYRQSLGQGPEFLIYFQGTGAADDSGLPNDRFFAVRPEGSVSTLKIQRTERGDSAVYLCASSARGQQPQHFGDGTRLSIL.

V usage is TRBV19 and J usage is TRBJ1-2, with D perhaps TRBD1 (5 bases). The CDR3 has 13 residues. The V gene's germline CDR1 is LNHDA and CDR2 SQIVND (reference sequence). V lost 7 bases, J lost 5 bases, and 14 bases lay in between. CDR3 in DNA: TGTGCCAGTATAGGGGCCGGGGAATATGGCTACACCTTC. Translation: CASIGAGEYGYTF.

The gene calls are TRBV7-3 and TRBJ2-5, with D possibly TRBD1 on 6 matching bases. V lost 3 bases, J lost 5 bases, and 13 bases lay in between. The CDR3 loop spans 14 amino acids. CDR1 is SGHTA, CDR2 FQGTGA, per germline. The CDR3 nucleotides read TGTGCCAGCAGCTTTGGGGGCGCCTCGGAGACCCAGTACTTC. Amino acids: CASSFGGASETQYF.

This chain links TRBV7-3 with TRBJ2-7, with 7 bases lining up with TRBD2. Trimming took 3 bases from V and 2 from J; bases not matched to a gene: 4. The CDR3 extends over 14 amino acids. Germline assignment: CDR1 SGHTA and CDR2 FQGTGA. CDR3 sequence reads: CASSLGGLPYEQYF. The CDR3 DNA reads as TGTGCCAGCAGCTTGGGGGGACTACCCTACGAGCAGTACTTC.

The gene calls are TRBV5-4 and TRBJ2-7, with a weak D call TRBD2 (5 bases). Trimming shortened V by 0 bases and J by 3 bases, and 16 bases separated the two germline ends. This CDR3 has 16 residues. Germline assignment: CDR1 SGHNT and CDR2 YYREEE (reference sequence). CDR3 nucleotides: TGTGCCAGCAGCTTGGGGGTTGGCGGGCCCCTCTACGAGCAGTACTTC. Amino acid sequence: CASSLGVGGPLYEQYF.

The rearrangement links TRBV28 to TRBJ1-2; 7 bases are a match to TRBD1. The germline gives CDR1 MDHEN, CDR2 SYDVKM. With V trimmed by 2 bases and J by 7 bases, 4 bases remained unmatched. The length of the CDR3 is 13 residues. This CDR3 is CASSLTGVGGYTF. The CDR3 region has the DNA TGTGCCAGCAGTTTAACAGGGGTCGGTGGCTACACCTTC.

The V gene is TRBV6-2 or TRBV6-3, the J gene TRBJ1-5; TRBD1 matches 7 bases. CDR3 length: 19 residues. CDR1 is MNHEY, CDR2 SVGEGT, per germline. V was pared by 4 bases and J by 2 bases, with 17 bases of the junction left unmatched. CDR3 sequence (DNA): TGTGCCAGCAGTTGGATTAGTCATGCGGACAGGCTAGGCAATCAGCCCCAGCATTTT. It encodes CASSWISHADRLGNQPQHF.